The next 19 T cell receptor beta chains were all read from a single sample in a study of graft-versus-host responses after intestinal transplantation. The method was immunoSEQ multiplex PCR; TCRdb's version includes in-frame clones alone and lacks a portion of them. The sample lists more than 90,000 clones, around 92% seen once, with more than 0.95% in the top ten. Antigens for these TCRs are unknown. This sample comprised unstimulated CD8+ T cells sorted from spleen or lymph node cells, obtained before transplant. These receptor sequences come from a human donor who was the organ donor for an intestinal transplant.

The rearrangement uses TRBV9 and TRBJ2-6; D is unclear. V gave up 6 bases and J gave up 0 bases, with 7 bases separating them. From germline, CDR1 is SGDLS and CDR2 YYNGEE. The CDR3 loop spans 14 amino acids. In nucleotides, the CDR3 is TGTGCCAGCACCCCAGCCTCTGGGGCCAACGTCCTGACTTTC. Translated, it gives CASTPASGANVLTF.

This chain connects TRBV27 to TRBJ1-5, with D perhaps matching TRBD1 (6 bases). The CDR3 runs to 13 residues. Germline V gene sequence: CDR1 MNHEY, CDR2 SMNVEV (reference sequence). Trimming shortened V by 6 bases and J by 4 bases, and 10 bases separated the two germline ends. The CDR3 nucleotides read TGTGCCAGCAGCGGGGGGGCAAATCAGCCCCAGCATTTT. Its protein is CASSGGANQPQHF.

The gene calls are TRBV6-5 and TRBJ1-2; 7 nucleotides line up with TRBD1. The CDR3 consists of 15 residues. Trimming at V came to 4 bases and at J to 5 bases, leaving 10 bases not matched to a gene. Germline assignment: CDR1 MNHEY and CDR2 SVGAGI. DNA of the CDR3: TGTGCCAGCAGTTCCCTAAGGACAGGCCCATATGGCTACACCTTC. Translating gives CASSSLRTGPYGYTF.

This clone was seen once. The genes are TRBV5-6 and TRBJ2-1, with D possibly TRBD2 on 6 matching bases. This CDR3 comprises 15 residues. Per germline, CDR1 SGHDT and CDR2 YYEEEE. V was pared by 6 bases and J by 4 bases, with 17 bases between. The CDR3 loop is CASTWGGAAYNEQFF. CDR3 bases: TGTGCCAGCACCTGGGGCGGGGCAGCATACAATGAGCAGTTCTTC.

This chain joins TRBV2 and TRBJ2-7, with D hard to call. Trimming shortened V by 9 bases and J by 6 bases, and 15 bases separated the two germline ends. Per germline, CDR1 SNHLY and CDR2 FYNNEI. The CDR3 runs 12 residues. CDR3 protein: CASTARLGEQYF. The CDR3 coding sequence is TGTGCCAGTACGGCACGCCTTGGCGAGCAGTACTTC. The full variable domain, with the rest looked up from reference TRBV2 and TRBJ2-7, is EPEVTQTPSHQVTQMGQEVILRCVPISNHLYFYWYRQILGQKVEFLVSFYNNEISEKSEIFDDQFSVERPDGSNFTLKIRSTKLEDSAMYFCASTARLGEQYFGPGTRLTVT.

V and J are TRBV9 and TRBJ2-7; a possible D gene is TRBD2 (5 bases). Germline V gives CDR1 SGDLS, CDR2 YYNGEE. CDR3 length: 15 residues. V lost 4 bases and J lost 0, with 14 bases in between. Here the CDR3 DNA reads TGTGCCAGCAGCCCCTATAGCGCGGGCTCCTACGAGCAGTACTTC. This gives the protein CASSPYSAGSYEQYF. Using reference TRBV9 and TRBJ2-7 for the parts outside the CDR3, the full variable domain is DSGVTQTPKHLITATGQRVTLRCSPRSGDLSVYWYQQSLDQGLQFLIQYYNGEERAKGNILERFSAQQFPDLHSELNLSSLELGDSALYFCASSPYSAGSYEQYFGPGTRLTVT.

The chain couples TRBV6-6 to TRBJ2-7, with TRBD2 as a possible D gene (5 bases). Germline V lookup: CDR1 MNHNY, CDR2 SVGAGI (reference sequence). V lost 4 bases to trimming and J lost 6 bases, with 10 bases between them. CDR3 length: 12 amino acids. The CDR3 loop is CASSLGSPEQYF. The DNA for the CDR3 is TGTGCCAGCAGTTTGGGGAGTCCCGAGCAGTACTTC.

The rearrangement joins TRBV19 to TRBJ2-1, with 11 bases lining up with TRBD2. CDR1 and CDR2 from the germline V gene are LNHDA and SQIVND (reference sequence). The CDR3 has 15 amino acids. After removal of 5 bases from V and 7 bases from J, the junction contained 7 bases not matched to a gene. This CDR3 is CASSLSGRAVNEQFF. For the CDR3, the DNA is TGTGCCAGTAGTCTTAGCGGGAGGGCCGTAAATGAGCAGTTCTTC.

V is TRBV6-5 and J is TRBJ1-2, with D perhaps matching TRBD1 (5 bases). CDR3 length: 15 amino acids. Germline V gene data show CDR1 as MNHEY and CDR2 as SVGAGI. Trimming removed 6 bases at V and 5 bases at J, with 19 bases between. CDR3 DNA sequence: TGTGCCAGCAGCTATGGGGTGGGACTAACGTATGGCTACACCTTC. Amino acids: CASSYGVGLTYGYTF.

CDR3 loop: CASSLDRDTQYF. CDR3 DNA sequence: TGCGCCAGCAGCTTGGATAGAGATACGCAGTATTTT. The J gene is TRBJ2-3, the V gene TRBV5-1; D is undetermined. The CDR3 consists of 12 residues. The germline gives CDR1 SGHRS, CDR2 YFSETQ. V shed 0 bases and J shed 5 bases, with 4 bases lying between them.

V gene TRBV2 combines with J gene TRBJ1-2; 7 positions match TRBD1. With 0 bases clipped from V and 4 bases from J, the junction kept 11 bases outside the gene matches. CDR1 and CDR2 (germline): SNHLY, FYNNEI. This CDR3 comprises 17 residues. The CDR3: CASSEALHGWDSYGYTF. The CDR3 DNA follows: TGTGCCAGCAGTGAAGCGCTTCATGGGTGGGACAGCTATGGCTACACCTTC.

The chain combines TRBV21-1 with TRBJ2-1; TRBD2, the D gene given by the table, was not confirmed from the DNA. TRBV21-1 is assigned pseudogene status. The CDR3 covers 14 residues. The DNA of the CDR3 is TGTGCCGGACTAGCGGGAGGGGTATACAATGAGCAGTTCTTC. This encodes CAGLAGGVYNEQFF.

CDR3 sequence (DNA): TGTGCCAGCAGGGGGCGGGGTAGCTCCTACGAGCAGTACTTC. Protein sequence: CASRGRGSSYEQYF. V usage is TRBV25-1 and J usage is TRBJ2-5; perhaps TRBD2 as D (6 bases). The last part of the DNA fits TRBJ2-7 better; the J call may be wrong. The CDR3 totals 14 residues. CDR1 and CDR2 from the germline V gene are MGHDK and SYGVNS.

The gene calls are TRBV9 and TRBJ2-7; TRBD2 might be the D (5 bases). This CDR3 spans 14 amino acids. Trimming shortened V by 4 bases and J by 2 bases, and 13 bases separated the two germline ends. CDR1 is SGDLS and CDR2 is YYNGEE in the germline V gene. CDR3 DNA sequence: TGTGCCAGCAGCCCCAGCGGATCGGCCTACGAGCAGTACTTC. It specifies CASSPSGSAYEQYF.

This clone showed up just a few times. V usage is TRBV7-9 and J usage is TRBJ1-1, with D uncertain. Germline V gene lookup returns CDR1 SEHNR and CDR2 FQNEAQ (reference sequence). The germline V and J ends were trimmed by 5 bases and 1 base, with 11 bases remaining between them. The CDR3 runs 14 residues. As DNA, the CDR3 is TGTGCCAGCAGCGACACAACAGCGAACACTGAAGCTTTCTTT. Translated, it gives CASSDTTANTEAFF.

This rearrangement joins TRBV9 to TRBJ2-1, with D possibly TRBD2 on 6 matching bases. The CDR3 is 15 residues long. From germline, CDR1 is SGDLS and CDR2 YYNGEE. Trimming cost V 5 bases and J 5 bases, with 17 bases left between them. The CDR3 bases are TGTGCCAGCAGGCCTACTATGGAGGGCCACAATGAGCAGTTCTTC. Translating it yields CASRPTMEGHNEQFF.

The chain uses TRBV30 and TRBJ1-3, with D uncertain. The V end was cut by 4 bases, the J end by 4 bases, with 14 bases between. Germline CDR1 GTSNPN, CDR2 SVGIG (reference sequence). CDR3 size: 14 residues. This chain's CDR3 is CAWNGPGIGNTIYF. The CDR3 nucleotides read TGTGCCTGGAATGGACCGGGAATAGGAAACACCATATATTTT.

The chain combines TRBV20-1 with TRBJ2-4, with 7 bases lining up with TRBD1. This CDR3 is built from 10 residues. Germline V gene data show CDR1 as DFQATT and CDR2 as SNEGSKA (reference sequence). J lost 15 bases, V lost 5 bases, and 7 bases had no gene match. The CDR3 reads CSAGTAVRYF. The CDR3 DNA reads as TGCAGTGCTGGGACAGCCGTCAGGTACTTC.

The chain has TRBV28 and TRBJ2-5; a weak D match, TRBD2 (5 bases). V was shortened by 2 bases and J by 5 bases, with 12 bases between the two germline ends. Germline CDR1 and CDR2: MDHEN and SYDVKM. The length of the CDR3 is 14 residues. The CDR3 sequence is CASSLLGIRETQYF. The DNA for the CDR3 is TGTGCCAGCAGTTTACTCGGGATCCGCGAGACCCAGTACTTC.